This entry lists 8 T cell receptor beta chains sequenced from one sample in a study of T cell changes during pregnancy in multiple sclerosis. Sequenced by immunoSEQ multiplex PCR; TCRdb stores in-frame clones only, minus some. The table records 60,000 to 85,000 clones, approximately 93% of them present only once. The sample here was peripheral blood, taken in the second trimester of pregnancy. Receptors were obtained from a female donor with multiple sclerosis, enrolled in a pregnancy study.

The chain recombines TRBV13 with TRBJ2-7; 7 positions agree with TRBD2. Germline V CDR1 and CDR2: PRHDT, FYEKMQ (reference sequence). The CDR3 runs 21 residues. The V segment lost 2 bases and the J segment 4 bases; nucleotides outside the gene matches: 26. This CDR3 reads CASSLSPKYSGGGSPKYEQYF. The CDR3 region has the DNA TGTGCCAGCAGCTTATCGCCGAAGTACTCCGGGGGAGGGTCCCCTAAATACGAGCAGTACTTC.

V and J are TRBV10-2 and TRBJ1-2; 10 nucleotides match TRBD1. J gave up 10 bases and V 6 bases, and 8 bases lay outside the gene matches. Germline CDR1 WSHSY, CDR2 SAAADI. CDR3 size: 13 residues. The CDR3 loop is CASRSDRGHAYTF. CDR3 bases: TGCGCCAGCAGGTCCGACAGGGGGCATGCCTACACCTTC.

In DNA, the CDR3 is TGTGCCAGTAGTATCGCACAGGCGCAAGAGACCCAGTACTTC. It translates to CASSIAQAQETQYF. This chain connects TRBV19 to TRBJ2-5, with D tentatively TRBD1 (5 bases). Trimming removed 3 bases at V and 2 bases at J, with 10 bases between. CDR3 length: 14 residues. CDR1 and CDR2 from the germline V gene are LNHDA and SQIVND (reference sequence).

The rearrangement links TRBV5-5 to TRBJ2-2; D gene ambiguous. Germline V CDR1 and CDR2: SGHKS, YYEKEE (reference sequence). V was cut by 5 bases and J by 5 bases, with 10 bases left in between. CDR3 length: 13 residues. CDR3 nucleotides: TGTGCCAGCAGTGTGGTGAGGACCGGGGAGCTGTTTTTT. Amino acids: CASSVVRTGELFF.

The chain uses TRBV6-4 and TRBJ2-2; maybe TRBD2 (5 bases). The CDR3 consists of 16 residues. Per the germline V gene, CDR1 is MRHNA and CDR2 is SNTAGT. Between the trimmed V and J ends, which lost 5 bases and 0 bases, there was a span of 13 bases. CDR3 loop: CASSYGLIANTGELFF. The CDR3 coding sequence is TGTGCCAGCAGTTACGGACTGATCGCGAACACCGGGGAGCTGTTTTTT.

The chain joins TRBV6-5 to TRBJ1-5, with D possibly being TRBD1 (6 bases). From germline, CDR1 is MNHEY and CDR2 SVGAGI. The CDR3 sequence is 15 residues long. The V gene lost 7 bases and the J gene lost 8 bases, with 21 bases spanning the gap. In nucleotides, the CDR3 is TGTGCCAGCACCAACAGAGCGGGGGCGAGGGAGCCCCAGCATTTT. Amino acid sequence: CASTNRAGAREPQHF.

This clone came up a few times. J is TRBJ1-5 and V is TRBV19; D is unclear. The CDR3 contains 13 residues. Trimming removed 7 bases at V and 3 bases at J, with 10 bases between. Looked up from germline, CDR1 is LNHDA and CDR2 is SQIVND (reference sequence). CDR3 sequence reads: CASTDEHNQPQHF. The DNA for the CDR3 is TGTGCCAGTACTGATGAACACAATCAGCCCCAGCATTTT.

This chain connects TRBV10-1 to TRBJ2-3; tentatively, D is TRBD1 (6 bases). Germline CDR1 and CDR2: WNHNN and SYGVQD (reference sequence). The CDR3 totals 12 residues. Trimming took off 9 bases at V and 0 bases at J, with 7 bases between the two ends. CDR3 sequence reads: CASGQSTDTQYF. In DNA, the CDR3 is TGCGCCAGTGGACAGAGCACAGATACGCAGTATTTT.